This entry lists 16 T cell receptor beta chains sequenced from one sample in a study of CXCR3-negative and CXCR3-positive naive CD8 T cells (dated 2019 in TCRdb). Here is what the overall study found, with its caveats: TRB CDR3s from CXCR3-positive naive cells showed higher hydrophobicity (lower Kidera factor 4), lower energy, and higher strength and volume indices than CXCR3-negative naive cells.

The data were produced on a NextSeq 550. The Human TCR Profiling Kit (MiLaboratory) was used to prepare UMI-labeled 5' RACE TRB cDNA libraries. TCRdb reprocessed the raw reads; every CDR3 protein sequence is a single record, and DNA is not supplied. This specimen's table enumerates about 150,000 distinct CDR3 sequences. The ten largest clones represent under 0.5% of the sample. The antigens of these receptors remain unknown. Sequenced sample: naive CXCR3+ CD8+ T cells from blood. The sample's cell subset or site label is to be understood as: CD45RO-CCR7+CD27+CD95- naive CD8+ T cells expressing CXCR3 (TNR3+). Every receptor here comes from a human donor in good health. Some clones in this sample may be carry-over from other donors' samples.

The V call is TRBV5-1, the J call TRBJ2-2; TCRdb designates TRBD2, a call that cannot be tested without DNA. CDR3 length: 15 amino acids. Germline CDR1 SGHRS, CDR2 YFSETQ. This CDR3 reads CASSLKGRDIGELFF.

CDR3 amino acids: CASSFGRTDTQYF. V usage is TRBV12-3 or TRBV12-4 and J usage is TRBJ2-3. This CDR3 has 13 amino acids.

The chain carries TRBV5-1 and TRBJ1-5; absent DNA, TCRdb's TRBD1 call cannot be checked. Germline loops: CDR1 SGHRS, CDR2 YFSETQ. The CDR3 is 14 amino acids. The CDR3 sequence: CASSLTGEGQPQHF.

This chain uses TRBV7-6 with TRBJ2-7; without DNA, the TCRdb call of TRBD2 cannot be checked. The CDR3 extends over 13 amino acids. The germline V gene encodes CDR1 SGHVS and CDR2 FNYEAQ. The CDR3 loop reads CASSRQRGNEQYF. Supplemented by reference TRBV7-6 and TRBJ2-7, the full variable domain reads GAGVSQSPRYKVTKRGQDVALRCDPISGHVSLYWYRQALGQGPEFLTYFNYEAQQDKSGLPNDRFSAERPEGSISTLTIQRTEQRDSAMYRCASSRQRGNEQYFGPGTRLTVT.

The chain employs TRBV24-1 and TRBJ2-4. The CDR3 spans 11 residues. CDR1 is KGHDR, CDR2 SFDVKD, per germline. CDR3 sequence: CATSLGNIQYF.

J is TRBJ2-7 and V is TRBV12-3 or TRBV12-4; TCRdb reports TRBD2, a call that lacks DNA to check it against. The CDR3 has 17 residues. The chain's CDR3 is CASSSRGGSALLDEQYF.

The CDR3 reads CASSLEGGDSTDTQYF. V is TRBV7-9 and J is TRBJ2-3; TCRdb returns TRBD1, unconfirmable since there is no DNA. The CDR3 is 16 amino acids. The germline gives CDR1 SEHNR, CDR2 FQNEAQ (reference sequence).

The genes are TRBV29-1 and TRBJ2-7; TCRdb gives TRBD1 as the D gene, but with no DNA this cannot be confirmed. This CDR3 has 11 amino acids. Germline V gene sequence: CDR1 SQVTM, CDR2 ANQGSEA. This chain's CDR3 is CSVGGTYEQYF.

The rearrangement uses TRBV4-2 and TRBJ2-7; the TCRdb call, TRBD1, lacks DNA for checking. The CDR3 runs to 16 residues. The germline CDR1 and CDR2 sequences are LGHNA and YNFKEQ. This CDR3 is CASSQTGTLQLREQYF.

The V and J genes are TRBV11-2 and TRBJ2-1; TCRdb calls TRBD1, which cannot be checked without DNA. This CDR3 contains 14 residues. Germline CDR1 SGHAT, CDR2 FQNNGV. The CDR3 spells CASSLVSGGDEQFF. The whole variable domain, filled in from reference TRBV11-2 and TRBJ2-1, reads EAGVAQSPRYKIIEKRQSVAFWCNPISGHATLYWYQQILGQGPKLLIQFQNNGVVDDSQLPKDRFSAERLKGVDSTLKIQPAKLEDSAVYLCASSLVSGGDEQFFGPGTRLTVL.

The rearrangement links TRBV28 to TRBJ2-7; TCRdb picks TRBD1, but there is no DNA to check that call. The CDR3 is 13 residues long. In germline, CDR1 is MDHEN, CDR2 SYDVKM. CDR3 residues: CATSRGRGYEQYF.

The chain links TRBV7-6 to TRBJ2-1; the D gene TCRdb calls, TRBD1, cannot be checked with no DNA. Germline V lookup: CDR1 SGHVS, CDR2 FNYEAQ. The length of the CDR3 is 16 residues. The CDR3 loop reads CASSPRGAGEYNEQFF.

This chain connects TRBV21-1 to TRBJ2-7; TCRdb selects TRBD1, and the lack of DNA leaves this call unchecked. TRBV21-1 is noted as a pseudogene. The CDR3 length is 18 residues. The CDR3 here is CASSNRRWDRDRSYEQYF.

The chain is built from TRBV6-4 and TRBJ2-2; there is no DNA to check the TCRdb D call of TRBD2. The CDR3 runs 16 residues. Germline lookup yields CDR1 MRHNA and CDR2 SNTAGT. The CDR3 region is CASSASAGEGTGELFF.

The J gene is TRBJ2-1, the V gene TRBV4-3. The CDR3 sequence is 16 residues long. Germline-derived CDR1 and CDR2 are LGHNA and YSLEER. Here the CDR3 reads CASSQVSGRAYNEQFF.

This chain joins TRBV25-1 and TRBJ1-1; TCRdb indicates TRBD1, and absent DNA this call remains unverified. CDR1 MGHDK and CDR2 SYGVNS come from the germline V gene. The CDR3 sequence is 16 residues long. CDR3 sequence reads: CASSDGPGGIETEAFF.